Each of the 3 T cell receptor beta chains below was sequenced from the same sample in a study of shared clonotypes between healthy human individuals. TCRdb's table, derived via immunoSEQ multiplex PCR, lists solely in-frame clones and lacks some. In the table there are a few million clones, roughly 92% of which are singletons. The sample taken for sequencing was naive CD4+ T cells sorted from blood. As to subset: CD45RA+ positively selected. Receptor source: a man between 18 and 35 years old in good health.

This rearrangement joins TRBV10-1 to TRBJ1-2; a weak D match, TRBD1 (6 bases). Between the trimmed V and J ends, which lost 6 bases and 4 bases, there was a span of 12 bases. This CDR3 comprises 13 residues. The V gene's germline CDR1 is WNHNN and CDR2 SYGVQD (reference sequence). CDR3: CASSPGTTYGYTF. The CDR3 DNA reads as TGCGCCAGCAGCCCCGGGACAACCTATGGCTACACCTTC.

The gene calls are TRBV28 and TRBJ1-5, with 8 bases identical to TRBD1. Germline assignment: CDR1 MDHEN and CDR2 SYDVKM. The CDR3 covers 19 residues. With V trimmed by 3 bases and J by 2 bases, 15 bases remained unmatched. The DNA for the CDR3 is TGTGCCAGCAGTTTCCCGCCGACAGGGGCGAAGAGGGGCAATCAGCCCCAGCATTTT. This gives the protein CASSFPPTGAKRGNQPQHF.

The rearrangement joins TRBV5-6 to TRBJ2-1; possibly TRBD1 for D (5 bases). Germline CDR1 SGHDT, CDR2 YYEEEE. Trimming left V 1 base short and J 6 bases short, with 8 bases between. The CDR3 covers 13 residues. CDR3 in DNA: TGTGCCAGCAGCTTGTTCCAGGGCAATGAGCAGTTCTTC. This gives the protein CASSLFQGNEQFF.